A single sample gave rise to the 14 T cell receptor beta chains below, sequenced in a study of cytomegalovirus exposure and HLA in healthy donors (dated by TCRdb to 2017 to 2019). The library was prepared using the immunoSEQ multiplex PCR assay. For the multiplex PCR, a mixture combining 60 forward primers for TCR Vbeta segments and 13 reverse primers for TCR Jbeta segments was used. TCRdb mirrors the immuneACCESS table, restricted to in-frame sequences. Some clones are absent from its copies; in checked studies, under half trace to an unresolved V gene, and the reason for the others is unknown. This sample gives 130,000 or so clones in total; more than 70% of them show up just once. The top ten clones comprise roughly 10% of the sample. Sequenced sample: PBMCs. These receptors originate from a woman aged 45-60 years in good health and CMV-seropositive.

This chain connects TRBV28 to TRBJ2-3; 9 bases match TRBD2. This CDR3 has 14 residues. The ends lost 4 bases at V and 5 bases at J; junction bases unmatched: 4. Germline CDR1 and CDR2: MDHEN and SYDVKM. The CDR3 loop reads CASSSSGAGDTQYF. CDR3 nucleotides: TGTGCCAGCAGTTCTAGCGGGGCAGGAGATACGCAGTATTTT. Drawing the rest from reference TRBV28 and TRBJ2-3, the complete variable domain is DVKVTQSSRYLVKRTGEKVFLECVQDMDHENMFWYRQDPGLGLRLIYFSYDVKMKEKGDIPEGYSVSREKKERFSLILESASTNQTSMYLCASSSSGAGDTQYFGPGTRLTVL.

The DNA of the CDR3 is TGTGCCAGCAGCCAAGCTAGCGGGGGAGGCAGGGAGACCCAGTACTTC. Its translation: CASSQASGGGRETQYF. The V gene is TRBV5-4, the J gene TRBJ2-5; 10 nucleotides line up with TRBD2. The length of the CDR3 is 16 residues. CDR1 is SGHNT, CDR2 YYREEE, per germline (reference sequence). Germline trimming cut 4 bases from V and 5 bases from J; bases unmatched to any gene: 11.

The V and J genes are TRBV7-3 and TRBJ2-7, with D possibly TRBD2 on 5 matching bases. The ends were cut back, 5 bases at V and 7 bases at J, with 15 bases in the middle. This CDR3 has 13 amino acids. The germline V gene has CDR1 SGHTA and CDR2 FQGTGA. The CDR3 nucleotides are TGTGCCAGCAGCCCAAAGACTGGCGGGGAGCAGTACTTC. This encodes CASSPKTGGEQYF. Full variable domain (outside the CDR3, taken from reference TRBV7-3 and TRBJ2-7): GAGVSQTPSNKVTEKGKYVELRCDPISGHTALYWYRQSLGQGPEFLIYFQGTGAADDSGLPNDRFFAVRPEGSVSTLKIQRTERGDSAVYLCASSPKTGGEQYFGPGTRLTVT.

The rearrangement links TRBV5-5 to TRBJ1-2, with a weak D call TRBD1 (5 bases). With 4 bases removed from V and 7 bases from J, the gap between germline ends came to 14 bases. CDR3 length: 13 residues. From germline, CDR1 is SGHKS and CDR2 YYEKEE (reference sequence). CDR3 loop: CASSPAGGTGYTF. DNA of the CDR3: TGTGCCAGCAGCCCGGCTGGAGGGACTGGCTACACCTTC.

The chain links TRBV5-4 to TRBJ1-1; TRBD1 agrees at 8 bases. Germline V gives CDR1 SGHNT, CDR2 YYREEE (reference sequence). The CDR3 has 18 amino acids. Losses at the gene ends were 0 bases for V and 3 bases for J; bases not matched to a gene: 13. CDR3 nucleotides: TGTGCCAGCAGCTTGGCCGCAGGGGGCGCAGGCCTCTACACTGAAGCTTTCTTT. This encodes CASSLAAGGAGLYTEAFF.

V usage is TRBV4-1 and J usage is TRBJ2-7; weak D call: TRBD2 (5 bases). The CDR3 consists of 15 residues. V was trimmed by 3 bases and J by 3 bases, leaving 15 bases between them. Germline-derived CDR1 and CDR2 are MGHRA and YSYEKL. CDR3 in amino acids: CASSHLERMDYEQYF. The CDR3 nucleotides read TGCGCCAGCAGCCACCTAGAGCGGATGGACTACGAGCAGTACTTC.

This clone came up once. The chain uses TRBV5-1 and TRBJ2-1; tentatively, D is TRBD2 (7 bases). Germline V gene sequence: CDR1 SGHRS, CDR2 YFSETQ. With 5 bases removed from V and 6 bases from J, the gap between germline ends came to 18 bases. This CDR3 spans 15 amino acids. DNA for the CDR3: TGCGCCAGCAGTTGGGGGGCGGCTAGCGGCAATGAGCAGTTCTTC. It encodes CASSWGAASGNEQFF.

This rearrangement joins TRBV4-3 to TRBJ2-3; 11 nucleotides match TRBD2. The V segment lost 1 base and the J segment 4 bases; nucleotides outside the gene matches: 10. This CDR3 contains 18 residues. Germline loops: CDR1 LGHNA, CDR2 YSLEER. The CDR3 spells CASSQGGGTSGLPDTQYF. As DNA, the CDR3 is TGCGCCAGCAGCCAAGGAGGGGGGACTAGCGGACTCCCAGATACGCAGTATTTT.

The rearrangement links TRBV5-1 to TRBJ2-5; 9 bases align to TRBD2. The CDR3 runs to 15 residues. With V trimmed by 6 bases and J by 3 bases, 9 bases remained unmatched. Germline assignment: CDR1 SGHRS and CDR2 YFSETQ. CDR3 sequence (DNA): TGCGCCAGCACCCCGAGGGTAGCGGGAGAAGAGACCCAGTACTTC. Protein: CASTPRVAGEETQYF. Combining the CDR3 with reference TRBV5-1 and TRBJ2-5 gives the whole variable domain KAGVTQTPRYLIKTRGQQVTLSCSPISGHRSVSWYQQTPGQGLQFLFEYFSETQRNKGNFPGRFSGRQFSNSRSEMNVSTLELGDSALYLCASTPRVAGEETQYFGPGTRLLVL.

This clone appeared a few times. The rearrangement joins TRBV18 to TRBJ2-7; 9 bases match TRBD2. This CDR3 has 16 residues. The V gene's germline CDR1 is KGHSH and CDR2 LQKENI. Germline trimming cut 6 bases from V and 7 bases from J; bases unmatched to any gene: 16. In DNA form, the CDR3 reads TGTGCCAGCTCGCCCGGGGGGAGCGGGAGGCAGTTTGAGCAGTACTTC. Translating it yields CASSPGGSGRQFEQYF.

V usage is TRBV18 and J usage is TRBJ1-1; TRBD1 matches at 8 bases. Germline V gene sequence: CDR1 KGHSH, CDR2 LQKENI. V trimming: 6 bases; J trimming: 2 bases; junction bases outside the gene matches: 5. CDR3 size: 14 residues. The CDR3 DNA reads TGTGCCAGCTCCTCACAGGGGGGCAACACTGAAGCTTTCTTT. This encodes CASSSQGGNTEAFF. The whole variable domain, filled in from reference TRBV18 and TRBJ1-1, reads NAGVMQNPRHLVRRRGQEARLRCSPMKGHSHVYWYRQLPEEGLKFMVYLQKENIIDESGMPKERFSAEFPKEGPSILRIQQVVRGDSAAYFCASSSQGGNTEAFFGQGTRLTVV.

Points on this clone: Its ends do not fully match the called genes, so a read error is possible. V gene TRBV5-4 combines with J gene TRBJ1-2, with a weak D call TRBD1 (5 bases). The germline CDR1 and CDR2 sequences are SGHNT and YYREEE (reference sequence). CDR3 length: 16 residues. CDR3: CASSQDWQGSSHGYTF. In DNA, the CDR3 is TGCGCCAGCAGCCAAGATTGGCAGGGCTCATCCCACGGCTACACCTTC.

This clone was seen a single time. The genes are TRBV19 and TRBJ1-2, with no clear D. The CDR3 is 14 amino acids. V lost 5 bases and J 3 bases, leaving 13 bases between the germline ends. Germline V gene sequence: CDR1 LNHDA, CDR2 SQIVND (reference sequence). CDR3 sequence (DNA): TGTGCCAGTAGTCCGGGTGATTACTACTATGGCTACACCTTC. Translated, it gives CASSPGDYYYGYTF.

The chain is built from TRBV2 and TRBJ1-3; 7 nucleotides match TRBD1. Trimming cost V 7 bases and J 4 bases; bases outside gene matches: 7. Germline CDR1 SNHLY, CDR2 FYNNEI. The CDR3 loop spans 14 amino acids. The CDR3 nucleotides are TGTGCCAGCACCCTTGAGGGGGCCGGAAACACCATATATTTT. Protein sequence: CASTLEGAGNTIYF.